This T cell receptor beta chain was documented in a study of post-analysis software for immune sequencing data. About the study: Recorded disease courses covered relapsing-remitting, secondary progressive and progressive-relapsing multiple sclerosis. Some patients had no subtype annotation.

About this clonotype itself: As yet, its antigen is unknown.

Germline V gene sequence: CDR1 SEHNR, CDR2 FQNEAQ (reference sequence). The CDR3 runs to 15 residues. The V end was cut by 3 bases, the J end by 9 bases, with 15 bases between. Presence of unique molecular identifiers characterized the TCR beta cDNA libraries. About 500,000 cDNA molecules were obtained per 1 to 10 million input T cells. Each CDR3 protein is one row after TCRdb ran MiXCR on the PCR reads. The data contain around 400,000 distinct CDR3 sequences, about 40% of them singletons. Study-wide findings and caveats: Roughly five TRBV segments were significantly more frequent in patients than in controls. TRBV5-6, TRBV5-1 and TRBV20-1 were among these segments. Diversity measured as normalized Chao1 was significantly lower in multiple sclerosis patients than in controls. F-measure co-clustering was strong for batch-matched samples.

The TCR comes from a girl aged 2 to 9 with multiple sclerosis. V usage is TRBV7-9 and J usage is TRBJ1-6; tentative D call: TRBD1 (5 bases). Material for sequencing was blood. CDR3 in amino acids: CASSFEAGRISPLHF. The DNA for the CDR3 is TGTGCCAGCAGCTTTGAGGCAGGGCGAATTTCACCCCTCCACTTT.